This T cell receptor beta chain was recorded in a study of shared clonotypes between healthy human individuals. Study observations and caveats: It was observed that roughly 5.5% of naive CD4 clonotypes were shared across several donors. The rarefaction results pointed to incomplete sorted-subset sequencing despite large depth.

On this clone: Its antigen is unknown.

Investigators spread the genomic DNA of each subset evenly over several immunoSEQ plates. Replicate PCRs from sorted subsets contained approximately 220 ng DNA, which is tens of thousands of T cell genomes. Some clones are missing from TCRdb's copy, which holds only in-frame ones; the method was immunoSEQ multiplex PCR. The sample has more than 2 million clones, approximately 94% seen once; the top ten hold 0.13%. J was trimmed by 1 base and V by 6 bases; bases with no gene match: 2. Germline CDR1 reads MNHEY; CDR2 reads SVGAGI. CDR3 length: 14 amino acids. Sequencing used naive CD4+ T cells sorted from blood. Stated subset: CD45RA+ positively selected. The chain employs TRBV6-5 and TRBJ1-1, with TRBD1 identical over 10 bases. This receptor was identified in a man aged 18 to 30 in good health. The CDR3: CASRDRGRNTEAFF. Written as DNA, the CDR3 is TGTGCCAGCAGGGACAGGGGGAGGAACACTGAAGCTTTCTTT.